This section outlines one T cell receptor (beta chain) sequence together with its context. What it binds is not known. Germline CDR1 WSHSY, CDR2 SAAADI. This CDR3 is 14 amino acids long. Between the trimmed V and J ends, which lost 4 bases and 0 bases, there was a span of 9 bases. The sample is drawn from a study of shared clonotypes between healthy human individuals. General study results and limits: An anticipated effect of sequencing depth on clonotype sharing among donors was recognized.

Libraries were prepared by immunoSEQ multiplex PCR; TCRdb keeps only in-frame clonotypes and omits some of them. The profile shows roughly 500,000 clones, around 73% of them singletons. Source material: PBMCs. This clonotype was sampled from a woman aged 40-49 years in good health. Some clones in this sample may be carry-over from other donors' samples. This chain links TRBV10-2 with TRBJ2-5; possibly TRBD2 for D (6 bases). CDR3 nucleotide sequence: TGCGCCAGCAGTGTTGGCGGGAACCAAGAGACCCAGTACTTC. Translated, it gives CASSVGGNQETQYF.